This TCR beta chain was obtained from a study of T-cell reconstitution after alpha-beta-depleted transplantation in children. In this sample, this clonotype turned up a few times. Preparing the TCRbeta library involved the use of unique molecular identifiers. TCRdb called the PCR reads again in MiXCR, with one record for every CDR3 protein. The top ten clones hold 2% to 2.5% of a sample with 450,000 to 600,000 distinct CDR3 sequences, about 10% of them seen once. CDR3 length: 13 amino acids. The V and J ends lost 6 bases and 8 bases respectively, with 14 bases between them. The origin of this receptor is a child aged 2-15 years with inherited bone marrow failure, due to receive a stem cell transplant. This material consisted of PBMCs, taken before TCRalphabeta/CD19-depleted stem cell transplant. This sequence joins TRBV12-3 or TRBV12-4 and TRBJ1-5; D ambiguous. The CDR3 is CASSYRPGKPQHF. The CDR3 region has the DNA TGTGCCAGCAGCTATAGACCGGGAAAGCCCCAGCATTTT.